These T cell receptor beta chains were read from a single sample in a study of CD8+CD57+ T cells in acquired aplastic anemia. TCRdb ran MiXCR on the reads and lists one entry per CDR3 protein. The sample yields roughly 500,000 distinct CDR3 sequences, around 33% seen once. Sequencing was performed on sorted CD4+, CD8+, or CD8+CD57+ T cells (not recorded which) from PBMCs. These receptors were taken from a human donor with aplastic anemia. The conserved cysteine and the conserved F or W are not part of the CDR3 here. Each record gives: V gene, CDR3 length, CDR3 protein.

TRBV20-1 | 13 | SARRAGELTGEQY
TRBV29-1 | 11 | SVGMDRNTEAF
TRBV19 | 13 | ASSTGLAGAYEQF
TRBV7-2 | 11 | ASSLNAIETQY
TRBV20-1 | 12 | SARGRVSNQPQH
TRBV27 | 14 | ASSPPTGRTTDTQY
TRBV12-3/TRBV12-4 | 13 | ASRASGRAAGELF
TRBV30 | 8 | ACLRETQY
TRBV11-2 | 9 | ASSLQDTQY
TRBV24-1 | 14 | ATSAPRQSRNQPQH
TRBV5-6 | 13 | ASSLLGGGNQPQH
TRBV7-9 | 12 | ASSPDRDTGELF
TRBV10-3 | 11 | ASRIGHQETQY
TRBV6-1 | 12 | ASSAPVIGNTIY
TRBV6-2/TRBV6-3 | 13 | ASETKDRAYQPQH
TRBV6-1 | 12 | ASSPGGISQPQH
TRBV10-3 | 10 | AIRKDNYGYT
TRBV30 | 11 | AWSTNWDQPQH
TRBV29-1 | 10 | SVVGNGNEAF
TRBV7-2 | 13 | ASSRGSGSSYEQY
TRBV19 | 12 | ASTQRGRSTEAF
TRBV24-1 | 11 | ATKRSFAFIEF
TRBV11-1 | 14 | ASSFTSGTGAGELF
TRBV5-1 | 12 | ASRPRGQGDTQY
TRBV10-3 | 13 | AISETDDSNQPQH
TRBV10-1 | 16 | ASSERLAGGLNTGELF
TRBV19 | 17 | ASSPDIGIGLAVYNEQF
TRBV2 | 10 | ASRTGDNEQF
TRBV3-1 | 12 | ASNQDDYNPPLH
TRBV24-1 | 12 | ATSDSGAFQPQH
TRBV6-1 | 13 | ASRPTGRANYGYT
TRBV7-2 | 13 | ASSLLGDATSEQY
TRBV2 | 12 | ASSETGPNSPLH
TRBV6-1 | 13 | ASSGTLAGTDTQY
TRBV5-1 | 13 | ASSHGTSEPYAQY
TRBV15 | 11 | ATSRDRGDEQF
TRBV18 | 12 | ASSPKTVTYEQY
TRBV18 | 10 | ASSPPDGREY
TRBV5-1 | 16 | ASSPVMGGRWANYGYT
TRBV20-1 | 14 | SARNSRDSGGNEQF
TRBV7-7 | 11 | ASSYARNTEAF
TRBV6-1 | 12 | PSSTGRTNYGYT
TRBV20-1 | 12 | SARDYRNPYEQY
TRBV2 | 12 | ASSVKSSYNEQY
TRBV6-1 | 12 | ASQRPSNQETQY
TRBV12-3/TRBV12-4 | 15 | ASSFGILVGINPPLH
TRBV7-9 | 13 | ASSDTDARHSPLH
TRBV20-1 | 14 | SARDRRDSNTGELF
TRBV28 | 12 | ASSSLDSGHGYT
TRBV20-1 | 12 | SAGTGGTGQPQH
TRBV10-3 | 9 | AISGAGRYT
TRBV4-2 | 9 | ASSQGDEQF
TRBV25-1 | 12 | ASSDPGVNSPLH
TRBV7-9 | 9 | ASSRGGEQY
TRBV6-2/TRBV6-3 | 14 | ASGYVRTTSYYEQY